The next 5 T cell receptor beta chains were all read from a single sample in a study of shared clonotypes between healthy human individuals. Method: immunoSEQ multiplex PCR; TCRdb's copy keeps in-frame clones and lacks some. Of about 600,000 clones detected, less than 98% appear once; the ten largest clones hold about 0.057%. Specimen: naive CD4+ T cells sorted from blood. The subset is: CD45RA+ positively selected. These receptors were collected from a woman in her twenties or thirties in good health.

V and J are TRBV28 and TRBJ2-7; TRBD2 agrees at 8 bases. The germline V gene encodes CDR1 MDHEN and CDR2 SYDVKM. The V and J ends lost 3 bases and 5 bases, in that order; junction bases with no gene match: 18. CDR3 length equals 18 residues. The CDR3 DNA reads as TGTGCCAGCAGTTTCACCTTTTCGGGAGGGCCTAGGTTCGACGAGCAGTACTTC. Translating gives CASSFTFSGGPRFDEQYF.

This clone showed up just once. V gene TRBV27 combines with J gene TRBJ1-5; D not resolved. The germline V gene has CDR1 MNHEY and CDR2 SMNVEV (reference sequence). This CDR3 region has 20 residues. CDR3 in amino acids: CAKLPLVNGLFPRNSQPQHF. The CDR3 region has the DNA TGTGCGAAATTACCCCTGGTTAATGGGCTCTTCCCCCGCAATAGTCAGCCCCAGCATTTT.

The rearrangement joins TRBV7-9 to TRBJ1-1; 7 positions agree with TRBD1. The germline gives CDR1 SEHNR, CDR2 FQNEAQ (reference sequence). The length of the CDR3 is 14 residues. The ends lost 6 bases at V and 3 bases at J; junction bases unmatched: 7. The CDR3 bases are TGTGCCAGCAGGGAGGGACAGCGGCACACTGAAGCTTTCTTT. It yields the protein CASREGQRHTEAFF.

This chain connects TRBV28 to TRBJ2-7; D may correspond to TRBD1 or TRBD2 (6 bases each). Deletions cut 7 bases from V and 2 bases from J, with 12 bases between. The germline CDR1 and CDR2 sequences are MDHEN and SYDVKM. The length of the CDR3 is 13 residues. The CDR3 sequence is CASIGGPAYEQYF. Here the CDR3 DNA reads TGTGCCAGCATTGGGGGGCCAGCCTACGAGCAGTACTTC.

V and J are TRBV10-1 and TRBJ2-3; 10 bases map to TRBD2. V lost 1 base, J lost 4 bases, and 5 bases stayed unmatched. This CDR3 has 16 residues. CDR1 is WNHNN and CDR2 is SYGVQD in the germline V gene (reference sequence). CDR3 bases: TGCGCCAGCAGTGAGTGGGGACTAGCGAGCTCAGATACGCAGTATTTT. This gives the protein CASSEWGLASSDTQYF.